The sequence of this TCR beta chain was determined in a study of tumour-infiltrating T cells in Burkitt lymphoma. On the study more broadly: This cohort included all epidemiological subtypes of Burkitt lymphoma.

The CDR3 is 15 residues long. In germline, CDR1 is LNHDA, CDR2 SQIVND (reference sequence). The assay was immunoSEQ multiplex PCR, and TCRdb's table has in-frame clones only and misses some. This sample has tens of thousands of clones, with about a third found just once. Regarding this clone: Sequence at one end of the junction differs from germline and may be a read error.

This chain joins TRBV19 and TRBJ2-3; perhaps D is TRBD1 or TRBD2 (5 bases each). Sequenced input: tumor tissue. The TCR originated in a human donor with Burkitt lymphoma. CDR3 residues: CASSIDGGSIDTQYF. In DNA form, the CDR3 reads TGTGCCAGTAGTATAGATGGGGGTAGCATAGATACGCAGTATTTT.